The clone carrying this T cell receptor beta chain was seen a few times. Antigen unknown. Germline V lookup: CDR1 SGDLS, CDR2 YYNGEE. CDR3 length: 15 amino acids. V lost 4 bases, J lost 3 bases, and 17 bases lay in between. Amplification of TCR beta CDR3 regions was performed using RNA transcripts as template. When the TCR CDR3 underwent first-round RT-PCR, the HTBI primer set was used. TCRdb itself ran the multiplex PCR reads through MiXCR, one entry per CDR3 protein. The sample consists of hundreds of thousands of distinct CDR3 sequences, less than 45% of them appearing once. The data were taken from a study of T cells in Graves' hyperthyroidism and ophthalmopathy. Overall study results and limits: Blood also showed most of the thyroid clonotypes that were expanded above 0.001. Ophthalmopathy prediction by the model preceded onset by a median about 6 months.

Investigators excluded patients with uncontrolled infection, other autoimmune disease, pregnancy or lactation. Thyroid ultrasound and orbital computed tomography, with clinical symptoms and serum thyroxine and TRAb, informed diagnoses. The receptor was isolated from an adult man with Graves' disease, either hyperthyroidism or ophthalmopathy (not recorded which). The chain employs TRBV9 and TRBJ2-7; D ambiguous. Sequencing was performed on peripheral blood or thyroid tissue (not recorded which). CDR3 loop: CASSPESKPYYEQYF. The DNA for the CDR3 is TGTGCCAGCAGCCCGGAGTCCAAACCCTACTACGAGCAGTACTTC.